A single sample gave rise to the 27 T cell receptor beta chains below, sequenced in a study of identical twins. Each CDR3 protein is one row after TCRdb ran MiXCR on the 5' RACE reads. The sample contains under 900,000 distinct CDR3 sequences, 15% to 20% of which appear only once. The data also belong to a second study, concerning T cells expressing NK-cell markers.

The sample was PBMCs. The receptors here all came from a woman between 18 and 30 years old in good health.

This clonotype was picked up a small number of times. The chain carries TRBV4-3 and TRBJ2-3, with TRBD1 matching over 7 bases. The CDR3 contains 15 residues. V trimming: 0 bases; J trimming: 5 bases; junction bases outside the gene matches: 5. The germline gives CDR1 LGHNA, CDR2 YSLEER. CDR3 sequence: CASSQDGTDRDTQYF. CDR3 sequence (DNA): TGCGCCAGCAGCCAAGATGGGACAGACCGAGATACGCAGTATTTT.

The gene calls are TRBV6-1 and TRBJ2-3, with D perhaps TRBD2 (5 bases). CDR1 is MNHNS and CDR2 is SASEGT in the germline V gene. The V gene lost 6 bases and the J gene lost 1 base, with 14 bases spanning the gap. The CDR3 consists of 15 residues. Here the CDR3 DNA reads TGTGCCAGCAGCCCTATGCGGGCCCGCACAGATACGCAGTATTTT. Translating it yields CASSPMRARTDTQYF.

The V and J genes are TRBV20-1 and TRBJ2-7, with 9 bases matching TRBD2. The CDR3 loop spans 15 amino acids. The ends lost 0 bases at V and 0 bases at J; junction bases unmatched: 3. From germline, CDR1 is DFQATT and CDR2 SNEGSKA (reference sequence). CDR3 sequence reads: CSARDRAGGSYEQYF. The DNA of the CDR3 is TGCAGTGCTAGAGATCGAGCGGGGGGCTCCTACGAGCAGTACTTC.

V gene TRBV25-1 combines with J gene TRBJ2-1, with 8 bases identical to TRBD1. The CDR3 covers 13 residues. CDR1 is MGHDK, CDR2 SYGVNS, per germline. Germline trimming cut 4 bases from V and 8 bases from J; bases unmatched to any gene: 4. CDR3 nucleotides: TGTGCCAGCAGTGGTGACAGGGGTCATGAGCAGTTCTTC. Translating gives CASSGDRGHEQFF.

This clonotype showed up just a few times. The CDR3 DNA reads as TGCAGTGCTAGTTTAGCGGGGGTTTCCAAGTACTTC. This codes for CSASLAGVSKYF. This chain uses TRBV20-1 with TRBJ2-5; 9 nucleotides line up with TRBD2. Unmatched junction bases numbered 8, after V lost 3 bases and J lost 12 bases. CDR3 length equals 12 residues. In germline, CDR1 is DFQATT, CDR2 SNEGSKA (reference sequence).

The rearrangement uses TRBV18 and TRBJ2-7, with 7 bases lining up with TRBD1. Germline values: CDR1 KGHSH, CDR2 LQKENI. This CDR3 has 14 residues. V lost 8 bases and J lost 2; bases outside the gene matches: 9. CDR3 sequence reads: CASAQGTPTYEQYF. Written as DNA, the CDR3 is TGTGCCAGCGCACAGGGGACCCCGACCTACGAGCAGTACTTC.

The J gene is TRBJ2-7, the V gene TRBV7-6, with D perhaps TRBD2 (5 bases). The V and J ends lost 1 base and 3 bases respectively, with 16 bases between them. The germline V gene has CDR1 SGHVS and CDR2 FNYEAQ. The CDR3 spans 16 residues. The CDR3 sequence: CASSLVEARGIYEQYF. CDR3 DNA sequence: TGTGCCAGCAGCTTAGTGGAGGCTCGAGGGATCTACGAGCAGTACTTC.

This clonotype showed up just a few times. The chain carries TRBV15 and TRBJ2-1, with TRBD2 matching 9 bases. The germline V gene has CDR1 LNHNV and CDR2 YYDKDF (reference sequence). The length of the CDR3 is 12 residues. V lost 0 bases to trimming and J lost 16 bases; unmatched junction nucleotides: 4. In DNA form, the CDR3 reads TGTGCCACCAGCAGAGATCATAGCGGGAGATTCTTC. Protein: CATSRDHSGRFF.

The rearrangement uses TRBV5-1 and TRBJ1-1, with unresolved D. The CDR3 loop spans 13 amino acids. Germline loops: CDR1 SGHRS, CDR2 YFSETQ. Trimming removed 4 bases from V and 4 bases from J, with 11 bases in between. The CDR3 reads CASSADVTTEAFF. In DNA, the CDR3 is TGCGCCAGCAGCGCGGACGTTACCACTGAAGCTTTCTTT.

The chain couples TRBV12-3 or TRBV12-4 to TRBJ1-2; D is unresolved. The CDR3 totals 12 residues. Trimming removed 5 bases at V and 6 bases at J, with 10 bases between. The CDR3 DNA is TGTGCCAGCAGTAAGTCGGAGCATGGCTACACCTTC. Translating gives CASSKSEHGYTF.

The rearrangement uses TRBV7-9 and TRBJ2-7; tentatively, D is TRBD1 or TRBD2 (5 bases each). The CDR3 consists of 16 residues. Trimming took 5 bases from V and 1 from J, leaving 18 bases between them. Germline-derived CDR1 and CDR2 are SEHNR and FQNEAQ (reference sequence). The CDR3 loop reads CASSGDRAGYSYEQYF. The CDR3 DNA follows: TGTGCCAGCAGCGGGGACCGAGCCGGTTATTCCTACGAGCAGTACTTC. Together with reference TRBV7-9 and TRBJ2-7, the CDR3 gives the full variable domain: DTGVSQNPRHKITKRGQNVTFRCDPISEHNRLYWYRQTLGQGPEFLTYFQNEAQLEKSRLLSDRFSAERPKGSFSTLEIQRTEQGDSAMYLCASSGDRAGYSYEQYFGPGTRLTVT.

This chain joins TRBV7-2 and TRBJ1-2; 7 bases are shared with TRBD1. V dropped 3 bases and J dropped 4; count of bases not matched to a gene: 11. CDR3 length equals 16 residues. In germline, CDR1 is SGHTA, CDR2 FQGNSA. The CDR3 DNA reads as TGTGCCAGCAGCTTGGCTGCAGCAGGGGGAGTCTATGGCTACACCTTC. Its protein product is CASSLAAAGGVYGYTF. Full variable domain (outside the CDR3, taken from reference TRBV7-2 and TRBJ1-2): GAGVSQSPSNKVTEKGKDVELRCDPISGHTALYWYRQSLGQGLEFLIYFQGNSAPDKSGLPSDRFSAERTGGSVSTLTIQRTQQEDSAVYLCASSLAAAGGVYGYTFGSGTRLTVV.

This clonotype showed up many times. The chain links TRBV12-3 or TRBV12-4 to TRBJ2-2; no clear D gene. The CDR3 consists of 11 residues. The ends were cut back, 6 bases at V and 3 bases at J, with 2 bases in the middle. The CDR3: CASSYTGELFF. In nucleotides, the CDR3 is TGTGCCAGCAGCTACACCGGGGAGCTGTTTTTT.

The rearrangement uses TRBV12-3 or TRBV12-4 and TRBJ2-1, with D tentatively TRBD2 (6 bases). The CDR3 is 14 residues long. V was cut by 6 bases and J by 10 bases, with 19 bases left in between. For the CDR3, the DNA is TGTGCCAGCAGGCTCGGTGGGGGGTCCGGGGAGCAGTTCTTC. Its translation: CASRLGGGSGEQFF.

This clonotype was recorded a few times. The chain joins TRBV9 to TRBJ2-2; D is uncertain. Germline CDR1 reads SGDLS; CDR2 reads YYNGEE. CDR3 length equals 13 residues. V was clipped by 6 bases and J by 5 bases, with 11 bases between them. The CDR3 reads CASKKEWTGELFF. In nucleotides, the CDR3 is TGTGCCAGCAAAAAGGAATGGACCGGGGAGCTGTTTTTT.

This clonotype was counted ten times or more. The rearrangement joins TRBV4-3 to TRBJ2-7; TRBD2 matches at 8 bases. Germline values: CDR1 LGHNA, CDR2 YSLEER. This CDR3 region has 15 residues. The V segment lost 1 base and the J segment 2 bases; nucleotides outside the gene matches: 4. The CDR3 region is CASSQGLAGPYEQYF. The CDR3 nucleotides are TGCGCCAGCAGCCAAGGCCTAGCGGGTCCCTACGAGCAGTACTTC.

This clonotype has just one count. The rearrangement links TRBV11-1 to TRBJ2-3, with 15 bases matching TRBD2. This CDR3 has 18 residues. The V segment lost 1 base and the J segment 2 bases; nucleotides outside the gene matches: 4. Germline-derived CDR1 and CDR2 are SGHAT and FQDESV (reference sequence). CDR3 bases: TGTGCCAGCAGCTTAGGTGGGACTAGCGGGGGGATCACAGATACGCAGTATTTT. It translates to CASSLGGTSGGITDTQYF.

This clonotype appeared a few times. This chain connects TRBV5-1 to TRBJ1-2, with D perhaps TRBD1 (5 bases). The CDR3 is 15 residues long. The ends were cut back, 1 base at V and 4 bases at J, with 14 bases in the middle. Germline values: CDR1 SGHRS, CDR2 YFSETQ. CDR3 protein: CASSLRVGQGYGYTF. In nucleotides, the CDR3 is TGCGCCAGCAGCTTGAGGGTCGGGCAGGGCTATGGCTACACCTTC.

In this sample, this clonotype turned up a few times. CDR3 protein: CASSPTGRGNTGELFF. As DNA, the CDR3 is TGTGCCAGCAGCCCCACGGGCAGGGGAAACACCGGGGAGCTGTTTTTT. The J gene is TRBJ2-2, the V gene TRBV7-9, with D perhaps matching TRBD1 (6 bases). The CDR3 runs to 16 residues. Germline CDR1 is SEHNR and CDR2 is FQNEAQ (reference sequence). The V end was cut by 5 bases, the J end by 2 bases, with 15 bases between. Looking up the rest from reference TRBV7-9 and TRBJ2-2 gives the full variable domain: DTGVSQNPRHKITKRGQNVTFRCDPISEHNRLYWYRQTLGQGPEFLTYFQNEAQLEKSRLLSDRFSAERPKGSFSTLEIQRTEQGDSAMYLCASSPTGRGNTGELFFGEGSRLTVL.

This clonotype was detected many times. The chain combines TRBV29-1 with TRBJ1-5, with D perhaps matching TRBD1 (5 bases). Germline V gene data show CDR1 as SQVTM and CDR2 as ANQGSEA. Deletions cut 1 base from V and 2 bases from J, with 9 bases between. The CDR3 extends over 14 amino acids. CDR3: CSVEGGVGNQPQHF. CDR3 DNA: TGCAGCGTTGAAGGGGGGGTGGGCAATCAGCCCCAGCATTTT.

The gene calls are TRBV6-1 and TRBJ1-4, with a tentative D call TRBD1 (5 bases). The CDR3 has 14 amino acids. V was cut by 6 bases and J by 5 bases, with 13 bases left in between. Germline V lookup: CDR1 MNHNS, CDR2 SASEGT. Written as DNA, the CDR3 is TGTGCCAGCAGCTCGGGGCAGCAGAATGAAAAACTGTTTTTT. It is translated as CASSSGQQNEKLFF.

The chain recombines TRBV20-1 with TRBJ1-6; 7 bases fit TRBD1. With V trimmed by 0 bases and J by 14 bases, 13 bases remained unmatched. The CDR3 has 15 residues. CDR1 is DFQATT and CDR2 is SNEGSKA in the germline V gene (reference sequence). The DNA for the CDR3 is TGCAGTGCTAGAGACGCCGGGACAGCTGTTCGAACCCTCCACTTT. Amino acid sequence: CSARDAGTAVRTLHF.

As for this clonotype: The junction and the germline gene differ at one end; a read error may be behind it. The chain combines TRBV6-5 with TRBJ2-7; no clear D gene. This CDR3 contains 12 residues. Germline loops: CDR1 MNHEY, CDR2 SVGAGI. This CDR3 reads CASSPSDGSRSF. CDR3 in DNA: TGTGCCAGCAGTCCGTCCGACGGGTCCCGGAGCTTC.

Only a few counts were recorded for this clonotype. The rearrangement joins TRBV9 to TRBJ1-6, with unresolved D. CDR1 is SGDLS, CDR2 YYNGEE, per germline. With 0 bases removed from V and 14 bases from J, the gap between germline ends came to 9 bases. The CDR3 runs to 12 residues. The CDR3 region has the DNA TGTGCCAGCAGCGTAGGCGACCGGGCCCTCCACTTT. Its protein product is CASSVGDRALHF.

The gene calls are TRBV6-5 and TRBJ1-2, with TRBD1 matching 8 bases. CDR1 and CDR2 (germline): MNHEY, SVGAGI. The CDR3 covers 14 residues. The J segment lost 7 bases and the V segment lost 0 bases, leaving 4 bases of the junction unmatched. The CDR3 coding sequence is TGTGCCAGCAGTTACTCGGGCAGGGGGCTTGGCTACACCTTC. Its protein product is CASSYSGRGLGYTF.

In this sample, this clonotype turned up a few times. The chain couples TRBV6-5 to TRBJ2-7; possibly TRBD1 for D (5 bases). This CDR3 contains 13 residues. In germline, CDR1 is MNHEY, CDR2 SVGAGI. With 4 bases removed from V and 5 bases from J, the gap between germline ends came to 12 bases. Here the CDR3 reads CASSWQGSNEQYF. The CDR3 nucleotides read TGTGCCAGCAGTTGGCAGGGTTCGAACGAGCAGTACTTC.

V is TRBV6-5 and J is TRBJ1-1; a weak D match, TRBD1 (5 bases). The germline V gene encodes CDR1 MNHEY and CDR2 SVGAGI. There are 14 residues in the CDR3. Between the trimmed V and J ends, which lost 2 bases and 7 bases, there was a span of 14 bases. The CDR3 sequence: CASSYQGGAIEAFF. The CDR3 DNA is TGTGCCAGCAGTTACCAGGGAGGGGCTATTGAAGCTTTCTTT.